Only a few counts were recorded for the clone carrying this TCR beta chain. Its antigen is not identified. The CDR3 loop spans 15 amino acids. V lost 3 bases, J lost 4 bases, and 3 bases stayed unmatched. Germline V gene sequence: CDR1 LGHNA, CDR2 YSLEER. Each CDR3 protein is one row after TCRdb ran MiXCR on the RT-PCR reads. The sample consists of 550,000 to 650,000 distinct CDR3 sequences, about 10% of them appearing once. The source of the sample is a study of response to subunit inactivated influenza vaccine. Findings and caveats of the study: The authors suggested that every seasonal influenza vaccination recruits few new T cells.

The TCR comes from a man aged 45-65 years who received an inactivated influenza vaccine. The chain employs TRBV4-3 and TRBJ2-1; 10 bases fit TRBD1. Here the sequenced sample was PBMCs from blood, taken on the day of vaccination. CDR3 nucleotides: TGCGCCAGCAGCCACTCGGACAGGGGGTACAATGAGCAGTTCTTC. This translates into CASSHSDRGYNEQFF.